These T cell receptor beta chains were read from a single sample in a study of PD-1 blockade in classical Hodgkin lymphoma. Only in-frame clones appear in the TCRdb table, and some are missing; sequencing was by immunoSEQ multiplex PCR. The data show about 20,000 clones, with 84% seen just once and 7.3% held by the top ten. The input for sequencing was CD8+ T cells from blood, taken before the fourth cycle of nivolumab. Receptors originate from a human donor with classical Hodgkin lymphoma. Both conserved end residues are part of each CDR3. D genes are given only for firm matches. The size field is filled for only some rows; it gives once, few, many or a size class.

CDR3 DNA	CDR3 protein	D gene	V gene	J gene	clone size
TGTGCCACCAGCTCCCGATATACGAGCAATCAGCCCCAGCATTTT	CATSSRYTSNQPQHF	.	TRBV6-5	TRBJ1-5	medium-sized
TGTGCCAGCAGCTTGTGGCAGGGGACTCAGCCCCAGCATTTT	CASSLWQGTQPQHF	.	TRBV5-5	TRBJ1-5	.
TGTGCCAGCAGTGAGGAGGCGGGCCATTATGGCTACACCTTC	CASSEEAGHYGYTF	.	TRBV28	TRBJ1-2	few
TGTGCCATCAGTGAGTCCTTGAACACTGAAGCTTTCTTT	CAISESLNTEAFF	.	TRBV10-3	TRBJ1-1	.
TGTGCCAGCAGCTTTGGAGGGCCTGAAGCTTTCTTT	CASSFGGPEAFF	.	TRBV7-8	TRBJ1-1	.
TGTGCGACGGGAGAGACAGATACGCAGTATTTT	CATGETDTQYF	.	TRBV28	TRBJ2-3	.
TGTGCCAGCAGTTTATCCGTCAGGGGCAAGAATGGCTACACCTTC	CASSLSVRGKNGYTF	.	TRBV28	TRBJ1-2	.
TGTGCCAGCATGTGGGGGAACACTGAAGCTTTCTTT	CASMWGNTEAFF	.	TRBV6-6	TRBJ1-1	once
TGTGCCAGCAGCGTAGTTCCGGTTAGCACAGATACGCAGTATTTT	CASSVVPVSTDTQYF	.	TRBV9	TRBJ2-3	.
TGTGCCAGCAGCTCCGAGGACCTTGGCTACACCTTC	CASSSEDLGYTF	.	TRBV4-2	TRBJ1-2	.
TGTGCCTGGACCTCGACAGGGGTCGATGAGCAGTTCTTC	CAWTSTGVDEQFF	TRBD1	TRBV30	TRBJ2-1	.
TGTGCCAGCAGTCTACAGGGGGCGAGTAATTCACCCCTCCACTTT	CASSLQGASNSPLHF	TRBD1	TRBV13	TRBJ1-6	.
TGTGCCACTAGGGACAGTGGGTACACTGAAGCTTTCTTT	CATRDSGYTEAFF	TRBD1	TRBV19	TRBJ1-1	.
TGTGCCAGCAGCCTATCCGGTATGACAGGGCAGTCCTACGAGCAGTACTTC	CASSLSGMTGQSYEQYF	TRBD1	TRBV5-4	TRBJ2-7	.
TGTGCCAGCAGTTTACCCCGGACAGGGAGCAGCACTGAAGCTTTCTTT	CASSLPRTGSSTEAFF	TRBD1	TRBV28	TRBJ1-1	.
TGTGCCAGCTCACCAACAGTAGGGATCGAAGGCTACACCTTC	CASSPTVGIEGYTF	.	TRBV18	TRBJ1-2	.
TGTGCCAGCAGCTTGTCGGGCAGACTCGACTACGAGCAGTACTTC	CASSLSGRLDYEQYF	.	TRBV5-5	TRBJ2-7	.